These 8 T cell receptor beta chains came from one sample sequenced in a study of T cells after yellow fever vaccination (dated by TCRdb to between 2017 and 2020). This sample's treatment or condition label indicates: live attenuated yellow fever vaccine strain. The library was obtained by 5' RACE. Data came from an Illumina HiSeq 2500. TCRdb applied fastp at Q25 and MiXCR to the public reads, then kept only in-frame beta chains. When rows share a CDR3 protein, they turn into one entry using the most common DNA and genes. The sample profile shows some 350,000 distinct CDR3 sequences; around a tenth of them were found once. The ten largest account for around 19% of the sample. The source material was PBMCs, sampled on the day of the first yellow fever vaccination. Source of these receptors: a young man who received the YFV17D yellow fever vaccine.

This clonotype has ten or more counts. The rearrangement joins TRBV7-3 to TRBJ1-1, with TRBD1 as a possible D gene (5 bases). Germline assignment: CDR1 SGHTA and CDR2 FQGTGA. The CDR3 extends over 15 amino acids. V was shortened by 5 bases and J by 0 bases, with 13 bases between the two germline ends. The CDR3 here is CASSPQGSMNTEAFF. The CDR3 nucleotides are TGTGCCAGCAGCCCCCAGGGTAGTATGAACACTGAAGCTTTCTTT.

The rearrangement joins TRBV20-1 to TRBJ2-1, with D possibly matching TRBD1 (6 bases). Germline values: CDR1 DFQATT, CDR2 SNEGSKA (reference sequence). The V end was cut by 4 bases, the J end by 0 bases, with 7 bases between. CDR3 size: 13 residues. The CDR3 loop is CSAKGDSYNEQFF. CDR3 nucleotides: TGCAGTGCTAAGGGGGACTCCTACAATGAGCAGTTCTTC.

This clonotype was counted at least ten times. The chain uses TRBV7-2 and TRBJ2-3; either TRBD1 or TRBD2 may fit D (7 bases each). The germline CDR1 and CDR2 sequences are SGHTA and FQGNSA. The ends were cut back, 3 bases at V and 3 bases at J, with 19 bases in the middle. The length of the CDR3 is 17 residues. The CDR3 DNA reads as TGTGCCAGCAGCTTCCAGGGGGGAGGGGAATGGACAGATACGCAGTATTTT. As protein: CASSFQGGGEWTDTQYF.

V and J are TRBV5-4 and TRBJ2-1; 7 nucleotides align to TRBD2. With V trimmed by 9 bases and J by 4 bases, 10 bases remained unmatched. The CDR3 totals 14 residues. Germline assignment: CDR1 SGHNT and CDR2 YYREEE (reference sequence). CDR3 DNA sequence: TGTGCCACCGATGCGCTGGGGGGGTACAATGAGCAGTTCTTC. Protein: CATDALGGYNEQFF. Complete variable domain (other parts from reference TRBV5-4 and TRBJ2-1): ETGVTQSPTHLIKTRGQQVTLRCSSQSGHNTVSWYQQALGQGPQFIFQYYREEENGRGNFPPRFSGLQFPNYSSELNVNALELDDSALYLCATDALGGYNEQFFGPGTRLTVL.

V is TRBV7-2 and J is TRBJ2-3, with 7 nucleotides matching TRBD2. The CDR3 is 15 residues long. Trimming at V came to 5 bases and at J to 2 bases, leaving 7 bases not matched to a gene. Germline V gene data show CDR1 as SGHTA and CDR2 as FQGNSA. CDR3 sequence: CASSIGTTHTDTQYF. CDR3 DNA sequence: TGTGCCAGCAGCATCGGGACTACCCACACAGATACGCAGTATTTT.

This clonotype has more than one count but fewer than ten. The V gene is TRBV7-9, the J gene TRBJ1-3, with no clear D. The CDR3 runs 15 residues. Germline CDR1 SEHNR, CDR2 FQNEAQ (reference sequence). V shed 5 bases and J shed 0 bases, with 11 bases lying between them. The CDR3 region has the DNA TGTGCCAGCAGCACACTCAAGAGCTCTGGAAACACCATATATTTT. This encodes CASSTLKSSGNTIYF.

A few counts support this clonotype. The chain uses TRBV5-1 and TRBJ1-1; 9 nucleotides align to TRBD1. CDR1 is SGHRS, CDR2 YFSETQ, per germline. This CDR3 region has 16 residues. The trim removed 3 bases at V and 0 bases at J, leaving 6 bases unmatched. The CDR3 coding sequence is TGCGCCAGCAGCTCGGGACAGGGACTCATGAACACTGAAGCTTTCTTT. Translated, it gives CASSSGQGLMNTEAFF.

Many counts were recorded for this clonotype. In nucleotides, the CDR3 is TGTGCCAGCAGTTGGGACAGGGGGCGTTTCGAGCAGTACTTC. Residues: CASSWDRGRFEQYF. The rearrangement uses TRBV12-3 or TRBV12-4 and TRBJ2-7; 12 bases fit TRBD1. The V segment lost 4 bases and the J segment 6 bases; nucleotides outside the gene matches: 4. There are 14 residues in the CDR3.